These T cell receptor beta chains were read from a single sample in a study of blood T cell repertoires in COVID-19. Some clones are missing from TCRdb's copy, which holds only in-frame ones; the method was immunoSEQ multiplex PCR. This sample has around 250,000 clones; approximately 85% occur once, and the top ten carry about 6%. Sequenced: peripheral blood. Source of these receptors: a woman aged 80 or over with COVID-19, enrolled during active disease. CDR3s include the opening cysteine and the closing phenylalanine or tryptophan. The D gene is left open where the match is weak. Where a row states a size, it is once, few, many or the class of an expanded clone; other rows omit it.

V gene	clone size	CDR3 length	J gene	D gene	CDR3 DNA	CDR3 protein
TRBV2	once	13	TRBJ1-6	.	TGTGCCAGCAGTGAAGTGCAGAATTCACCCCTCCACTTT	CASSEVQNSPLHF
TRBV7-2	.	15	TRBJ2-5	TRBD2	TGTGCCAGCAGCTTCGGCGGGGGGGAGCAAGAGACCCAGTACTTC	CASSFGGGEQETQYF
TRBV4-2	.	18	TRBJ2-3	TRBD2	TGTGCCAGCAGCCAAGCGGTCGTAGGCGGGGGGGCAACAGATACGCAGTATTTT	CASSQAVVGGGATDTQYF
TRBV5-1	.	11	TRBJ2-5	.	TGCGCCAGCAGTACAGAAGAGACCCAGTACTTC	CASSTEETQYF
TRBV7-9	once	14	TRBJ1-6	TRBD1	TGTGCCAGCAGGCCGACAGGGGTAGGTTCACCCCTCCACTTT	CASRPTGVGSPLHF
TRBV5-1	.	15	TRBJ2-7	TRBD1	TGCGCCAGCAGCTTGACCGGACAGGGCTTCTACGAGCAGTACTTC	CASSLTGQGFYEQYF
TRBV21-1	.	19	TRBJ1-4	.	TGTGCCAGCAGCAAAGAGACAGGGAATAGACGATTAGCTAATGAAAAACTGTTTTTT	CASSKETGNRRLANEKLFF
TRBV6-5	.	13	TRBJ1-1	TRBD1	TGTGCCAGCAGTACAGGGGGCTGGACTGAAGCTTTCTTT	CASSTGGWTEAFF
TRBV5-1	.	15	TRBJ2-3	.	TGCGCCAGCGCTCCCGGGTCCTCGGAAAGGGATACGCAGTATTTT	CASAPGSSERDTQYF
TRBV19	.	15	TRBJ1-5	TRBD1	TGTGCCAGTAGTATCTTAGGACAGGGAGAGCAGCCCCAGCATTTT	CASSILGQGEQPQHF
TRBV7-2	.	14	TRBJ2-5	.	TGTGCCAGCAGCTTAGCCGGGTGGGAAGAGACCCAGTACTTC	CASSLAGWEETQYF